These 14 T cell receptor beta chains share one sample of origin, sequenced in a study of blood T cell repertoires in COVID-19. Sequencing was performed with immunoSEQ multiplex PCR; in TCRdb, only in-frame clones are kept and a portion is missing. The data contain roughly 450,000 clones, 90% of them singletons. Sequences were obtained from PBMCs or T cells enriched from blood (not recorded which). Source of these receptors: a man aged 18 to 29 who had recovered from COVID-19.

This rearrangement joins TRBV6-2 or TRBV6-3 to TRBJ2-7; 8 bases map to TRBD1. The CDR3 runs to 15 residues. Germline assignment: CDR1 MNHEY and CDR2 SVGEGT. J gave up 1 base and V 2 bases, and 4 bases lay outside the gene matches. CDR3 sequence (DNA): TGTGCCAGCAGTTACGGGGGGACAGGATCCTACGAGCAGTACTTC. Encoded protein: CASSYGGTGSYEQYF.

The CDR3 is CASSFFTSGNTGELFF. In DNA form, the CDR3 reads TGTGCCAGCAGCTTTTTCACTAGCGGTAACACCGGGGAGCTGTTTTTT. The gene calls are TRBV5-4 and TRBJ2-2; the match to TRBD2 covers 8 bases. The CDR3 is 16 residues long. Germline loops: CDR1 SGHNT, CDR2 YYREEE (reference sequence). Germline trimming cut 2 bases from V and 2 bases from J; bases unmatched to any gene: 5. The full variable domain, with the rest looked up from reference TRBV5-4 and TRBJ2-2, is ETGVTQSPTHLIKTRGQQVTLRCSSQSGHNTVSWYQQALGQGPQFIFQYYREEENGRGNFPPRFSGLQFPNYSSELNVNALELDDSALYLCASSFFTSGNTGELFFGEGSRLTVL.

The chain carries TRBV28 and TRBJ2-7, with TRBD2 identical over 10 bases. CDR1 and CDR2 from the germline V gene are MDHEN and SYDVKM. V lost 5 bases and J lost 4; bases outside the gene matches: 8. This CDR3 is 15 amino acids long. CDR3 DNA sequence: TGTGCCAGCAGTACCGGACTAGCGGACGTATACGAGCAGTACTTC. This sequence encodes CASSTGLADVYEQYF.

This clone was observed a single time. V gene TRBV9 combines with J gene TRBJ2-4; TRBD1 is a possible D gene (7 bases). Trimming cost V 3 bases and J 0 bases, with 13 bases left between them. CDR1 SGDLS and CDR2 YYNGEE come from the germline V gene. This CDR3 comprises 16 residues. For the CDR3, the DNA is TGTGCCAGCAGCGGCAGGGGGGTAGGAGCCAAAAACATTCAGTACTTC. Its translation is CASSGRGVGAKNIQYF.

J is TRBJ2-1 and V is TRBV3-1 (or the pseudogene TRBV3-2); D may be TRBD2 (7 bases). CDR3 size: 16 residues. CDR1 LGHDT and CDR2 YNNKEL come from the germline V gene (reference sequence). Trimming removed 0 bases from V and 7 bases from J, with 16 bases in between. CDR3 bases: TGTGCCAGCAGCCAAGACGAGGGGGAGGGGCCGAATGAGCAGTTCTTC. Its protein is CASSQDEGEGPNEQFF.

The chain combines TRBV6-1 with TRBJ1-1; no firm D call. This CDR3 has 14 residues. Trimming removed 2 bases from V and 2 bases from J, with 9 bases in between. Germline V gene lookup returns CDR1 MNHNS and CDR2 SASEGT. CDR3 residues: CASSEFGLNTEAFF. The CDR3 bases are TGTGCCAGCAGTGAATTCGGACTAAACACTGAAGCTTTCTTT.

For the CDR3, the DNA is TGTGCCAGCAGCTCCACATCGGGTACGGAAGCTTTCTTT. Protein: CASSSTSGTEAFF. The J gene is TRBJ1-1, the V gene TRBV7-2; D is undetermined. The CDR3 has 13 residues. The germline gives CDR1 SGHTA, CDR2 FQGNSA. Between the trimmed V and J ends, which lost 4 bases and 8 bases, there was a span of 14 bases. The variable domain in full, completed from reference TRBV7-2 and TRBJ1-1, reads GAGVSQSPSNKVTEKGKDVELRCDPISGHTALYWYRQSLGQGLEFLIYFQGNSAPDKSGLPSDRFSAERTGGSVSTLTIQRTQQEDSAVYLCASSSTSGTEAFFGQGTRLTVV.

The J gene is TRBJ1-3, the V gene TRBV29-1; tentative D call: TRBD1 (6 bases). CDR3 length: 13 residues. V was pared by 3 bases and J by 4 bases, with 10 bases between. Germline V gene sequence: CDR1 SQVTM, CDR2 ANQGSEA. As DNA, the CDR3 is TGCAGCGTTGAGGGGGCGCTAGGAAACACCATATATTTT. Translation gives CSVEGALGNTIYF.

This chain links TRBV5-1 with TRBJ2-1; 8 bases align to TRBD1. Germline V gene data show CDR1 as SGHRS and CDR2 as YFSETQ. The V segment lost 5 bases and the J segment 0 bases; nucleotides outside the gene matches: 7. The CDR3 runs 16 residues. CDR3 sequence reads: CASRTSTGGSYNEQFF. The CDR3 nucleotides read TGCGCCAGCAGAACTAGTACAGGGGGCTCCTACAATGAGCAGTTCTTC.

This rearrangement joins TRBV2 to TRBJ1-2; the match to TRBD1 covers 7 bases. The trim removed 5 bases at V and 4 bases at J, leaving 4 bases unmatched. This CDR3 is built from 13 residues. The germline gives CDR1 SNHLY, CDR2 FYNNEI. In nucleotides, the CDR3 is TGTGCCAGCAGTCAGACAGGGAGCTATGGCTACACCTTC. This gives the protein CASSQTGSYGYTF.

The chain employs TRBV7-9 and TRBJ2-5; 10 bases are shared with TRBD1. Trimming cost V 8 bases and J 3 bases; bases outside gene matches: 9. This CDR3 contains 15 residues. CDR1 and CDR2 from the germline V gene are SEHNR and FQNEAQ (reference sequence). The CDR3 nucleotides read TGTGCCAGCTTGGGGACAGGGGATGTCAAAGAGACCCAGTACTTC. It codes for CASLGTGDVKETQYF.

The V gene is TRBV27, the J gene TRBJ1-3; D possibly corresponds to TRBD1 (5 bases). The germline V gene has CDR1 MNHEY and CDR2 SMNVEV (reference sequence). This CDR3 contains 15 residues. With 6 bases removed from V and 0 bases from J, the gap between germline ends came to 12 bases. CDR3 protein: CASSWRGNSGNTIYF. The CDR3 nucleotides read TGTGCCAGCAGCTGGCGGGGCAACTCTGGAAACACCATATATTTT.

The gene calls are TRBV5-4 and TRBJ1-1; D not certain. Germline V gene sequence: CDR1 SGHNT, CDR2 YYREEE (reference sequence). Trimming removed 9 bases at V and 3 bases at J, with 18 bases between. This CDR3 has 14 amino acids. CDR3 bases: TGTGCCACCCAAGTCGGAGGGCTGGACACTGAAGCTTTCTTT. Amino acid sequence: CATQVGGLDTEAFF.

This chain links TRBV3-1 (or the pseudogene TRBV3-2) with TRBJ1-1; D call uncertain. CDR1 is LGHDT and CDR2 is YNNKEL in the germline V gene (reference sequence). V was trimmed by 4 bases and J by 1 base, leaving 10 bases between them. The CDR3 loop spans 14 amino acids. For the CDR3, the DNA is TGTGCCAGCAGCCCAAGCGTAGGGAACACTGAAGCTTTCTTT. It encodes CASSPSVGNTEAFF.